This is a list of T cell receptor beta chains from one sample in a study of tumor-infiltrating lymphocytes in localized non-small cell lung cancer. Sequencing was performed with immunoSEQ multiplex PCR; in TCRdb, only in-frame clones are kept and a portion is missing. The profile shows 3,000 to 4,500 clones, less than 70% of them singletons. The sample comprised uninvolved lung tissue not adjacent to the tumor. The source of these receptors is a human donor with non-small cell lung cancer. Both conserved end residues are part of each CDR3. The D gene is left open where the match is weak. The listing skips clone size in some rows; elsewhere it reads once, few, many or a size class.

j_call d_call v_call clone_size cdr3_aa cdr3_nt
TRBJ2-2 . TRBV30 . CAWSDTGELFF TGTGCCTGGAGCGACACCGGGGAGCTGTTTTTT
TRBJ2-7 . TRBV10-3 . CAISEKGPKYF TGTGCCATCAGTGAAAAAGGACCGAAGTACTTC
TRBJ1-5 . TRBV11-2 . CASSTSNQPQHF TGTGCCAGCAGCACTAGCAATCAGCCCCAGCATTTT
TRBJ2-7 . TRBV6-1 few CASSEYEQYF TGTGCCAGCAGCGAATACGAGCAGTACTTC
TRBJ2-7 . TRBV7-2 . CASKLGGTHEQYF TGTGCCAGCAAGCTTGGCGGGACCCACGAGCAGTACTTC
TRBJ2-1 . TRBV4-2 medium-sized CASSQPQGDNEQFF TGTGCCAGCAGCCAACCGCAGGGCGACAATGAGCAGTTCTTC
TRBJ2-5 TRBD2 TRBV11-2 . CASSLREGTQYF TGTGCCAGCAGCTTAAGGGAGGGGACCCAGTACTTC
TRBJ2-5 . TRBV5-1 . CASSYGQPKETQYF TGCGCCAGCAGCTACGGACAGCCAAAAGAGACCCAGTACTTC
TRBJ2-5 TRBD2 TRBV12-5 few CASGGGTSGVEETQYF TGTGCTAGTGGTGGAGGGACTAGCGGAGTCGAAGAGACCCAGTACTTC
TRBJ1-3 . TRBV4-2 . CASSPGPTGTSGNTIYF TGTGCCAGCAGTCCCGGCCCAACAGGAACCTCTGGAAACACCATATATTTT
TRBJ2-7 . TRBV20-1 . CSSRRDYEQYF TGCAGCAGCCGAAGGGACTACGAGCAGTACTTC
TRBJ2-7 . TRBV6-1 few CASSQTYEQYF TGTGCCAGCAGTCAAACCTACGAGCAGTACTTC
TRBJ1-1 . TRBV5-5 large CASYEDMNTEAFF TGTGCCAGCTACGAGGACATGAACACTGAAGCTTTCTTT
TRBJ1-2 TRBD1 TRBV27 . CASSFLGQENGYTF TGTGCCAGCAGTTTCCTCGGACAGGAGAATGGCTACACCTTC
TRBJ1-1 TRBD1 TRBV5-6 . CASSLLGQGRVRNTEAFF TGTGCCAGCAGCTTGTTGGGACAGGGGAGAGTGAGGAACACTGAAGCTTTCTTT